The present entry profiles one T cell receptor beta chain with its context. These data come from a study of technical replicates of blood from a few donors. Assay used: immunoSEQ multiplex PCR; TCRdb lists only in-frame clones, some missing. The sample consists of about 81,000 clones, 85% to 95% of them appearing once. Germline CDR1 SGHVS, CDR2 FNYEAQ. The CDR3 length is 16 residues. Trimming pared 6 bases from V and 1 base from J, leaving 16 bases between. The sequence derives from a human donor in good health. This chain uses TRBV7-6 with TRBJ2-1; the D gene is possibly TRBD2 (6 bases). What was sequenced was T cells isolated from PBMCs. The CDR3 region has the DNA TGTGCCAGCAGTCCCATTAATGCGGGATCCTACAATGAGCAGTTCTTC. This gives the protein CASSPINAGSYNEQFF.